Presented here are 23 T cell receptor beta chains from one specimen sequenced in a study of radiation and T cells in renal cell carcinoma (dated by TCRdb to about 2020). The library relied on the immunoSEQ multiplex PCR assay. TCRdb limited this immuneACCESS table to in-frame rearrangements with V and J called. A share of clones is missing; checked studies link under half to unresolved V genes, and the rest is unexplained. In all, the sample holds fewer than 200,000 clones, and approximately 90% of those were seen once. The ten largest clones take up 10% to 12% of the sample. The time point label, read with the paper, signifies: blood 4 weeks post-SBRT, at nephrectomy. The treatment or condition label, as the study defines it: 15 Gy SBRT to primary tumor, nephrectomy 4 weeks later. The sample was blood, taken from a patient whose treatment included radiotherapy and nephrectomy. These receptors were taken from a woman between 50 and 59 years old with renal cell carcinoma.

The rearrangement links TRBV15 to TRBJ1-1; D remains ambiguous. The CDR3 is made up of 15 amino acids. The V and J ends lost 1 base and 2 bases respectively, with 11 bases between them. Germline-derived CDR1 and CDR2 are LNHNV and YYDKDF (reference sequence). This CDR3 reads CATSRGDTGNTEAFF. Written as DNA, the CDR3 is TGTGCCACCAGCAGAGGGGATACCGGTAACACTGAAGCTTTCTTT.

The chain combines TRBV6-1 with TRBJ1-1; no reliable D call. The CDR3 spans 16 residues. Trimming took off 3 bases at V and 5 bases at J, with 19 bases between the two ends. Germline CDR1 MNHNS, CDR2 SASEGT. The CDR3: CASSDVEQAIRTEAFF. The CDR3 DNA is TGTGCCAGCAGTGACGTAGAGCAGGCAATAAGGACTGAAGCTTTCTTT.

The chain links TRBV7-8 to TRBJ2-1; 9 bases line up with TRBD2. After removal of 1 base from V and 4 bases from J, the junction contained 5 bases not matched to a gene. The CDR3 is 16 residues long. Germline V gene lookup returns CDR1 SGHVS and CDR2 FQNEAQ. The CDR3 sequence is CASSLVAGASYNEQFF. Written as DNA, the CDR3 is TGTGCCAGCAGCTTAGTAGCGGGGGCGTCATACAATGAGCAGTTCTTC.

The genes are TRBV19 and TRBJ2-7; perhaps D is TRBD1 or TRBD2 (5 bases each). V was trimmed by 3 bases and J by 2 bases, leaving 11 bases between them. The germline CDR1 and CDR2 sequences are LNHDA and SQIVND (reference sequence). The CDR3 length is 14 residues. CDR3 DNA: TGTGCCAGTAGTATCCGGGGCTTAACCTACGAGCAGTACTTC. Translating gives CASSIRGLTYEQYF.

The chain uses TRBV5-4 and TRBJ1-4, with a tentative D call TRBD1 (5 bases). The V end was cut by 2 bases, the J end by 3 bases, with 11 bases between. This CDR3 region has 15 residues. Germline CDR1 reads SGHNT; CDR2 reads YYREEE (reference sequence). Here the CDR3 reads CASSFTGSANEKLFF. DNA for the CDR3: TGTGCCAGCAGCTTTACAGGATCGGCTAATGAAAAACTGTTTTTT.

V gene TRBV4-1 combines with J gene TRBJ2-7, with a weak D call TRBD2 (5 bases). Germline-derived CDR1 and CDR2 are MGHRA and YSYEKL. Trimming shortened V by 1 base and J by 5 bases, and 9 bases separated the two germline ends. This CDR3 spans 13 amino acids. The chain's CDR3 is CASSQVSGDEQYF. The CDR3 DNA is TGCGCCAGCAGCCAAGTTTCCGGGGACGAGCAGTACTTC.

The J gene is TRBJ2-1, the V gene TRBV11-2; D is ambiguous. Trimming stripped 0 bases from V and 10 bases from J, with 10 bases between. The CDR3 loop spans 13 amino acids. Germline-derived CDR1 and CDR2 are SGHAT and FQNNGV. CDR3 sequence (DNA): TGTGCCAGCAGCTTAGATAATTTGGGGGAGCAGTTCTTC. Translating it yields CASSLDNLGEQFF. Based on the CDR3 plus reference TRBV11-2 and TRBJ2-1, the full variable domain is EAGVAQSPRYKIIEKRQSVAFWCNPISGHATLYWYQQILGQGPKLLIQFQNNGVVDDSQLPKDRFSAERLKGVDSTLKIQPAKLEDSAVYLCASSLDNLGEQFFGPGTRLTVL.

The CDR3 DNA reads TGTGCCAGCATCCCAAGAACAGGTGGAAACACCATATATTTT. This translates into CASIPRTGGNTIYF. The rearrangement joins TRBV7-2 to TRBJ1-3; perhaps TRBD1 as D (5 bases). Trimming shortened V by 7 bases and J by 3 bases, and 13 bases separated the two germline ends. The CDR3 length is 14 residues. CDR1 and CDR2 (germline): SGHTA, FQGNSA.

The chain links TRBV7-9 to TRBJ2-4; D unresolved. Germline loops: CDR1 SEHNR, CDR2 FQNEAQ (reference sequence). The CDR3 sequence is 14 residues long. V lost 5 bases and J 3 bases, leaving 11 bases between the germline ends. The DNA of the CDR3 is TGTGCCAGCAGCGCAAACGGAGTCAAAAACATTCAGTACTTC. Translation: CASSANGVKNIQYF.

The chain links TRBV5-1 to TRBJ2-5; no clear D. The CDR3 length is 13 residues. The germline V gene encodes CDR1 SGHRS and CDR2 YFSETQ. The V gene lost 2 bases and the J gene lost 4 bases, with 9 bases spanning the gap. The CDR3 is CASSLRVGETQYF. The CDR3 DNA reads as TGCGCCAGCAGCTTAAGGGTGGGAGAGACCCAGTACTTC.

The rearrangement joins TRBV19 to TRBJ2-1; a possible D gene is TRBD1 (6 bases). The CDR3 runs 11 residues. The V gene lost 10 bases and the J gene lost 16 bases, with 20 bases spanning the gap. Germline CDR1 reads LNHDA; CDR2 reads SQIVND (reference sequence). CDR3 sequence reads: CATEDRPKQFF. CDR3 DNA sequence: TGTGCCACCGAAGACAGGCCAAAACAATTCTTC.

CDR3 loop: CASSQEPGRWIEGYTF. CDR3 nucleotides: TGCGCCAGCAGCCAAGAACCGGGCAGGTGGATTGAAGGCTACACCTTC. The rearrangement uses TRBV4-1 and TRBJ1-2; no firm D call. Germline V gene data show CDR1 as MGHRA and CDR2 as YSYEKL. The CDR3 has 16 residues. The ends were cut back, 0 bases at V and 8 bases at J, with 19 bases in the middle.

The chain employs TRBV9 and TRBJ1-2; no firm D call. The CDR3 contains 15 residues. Trimming shortened V by 3 bases and J by 6 bases, and 18 bases separated the two germline ends. Germline V CDR1 and CDR2: SGDLS, YYNGEE. The CDR3 loop reads CASSATPRVGDGYTF. DNA of the CDR3: TGTGCCAGCAGCGCGACCCCCCGGGTCGGCGATGGCTACACCTTC.

The chain joins TRBV7-3 to TRBJ2-6, with unresolved D. The germline V and J ends were trimmed by 1 base and 0 bases, with 7 bases remaining between them. Germline assignment: CDR1 SGHTA and CDR2 FQGTGA. This CDR3 comprises 16 residues. The CDR3 loop is CASSLNPDSGANVLTF. CDR3 bases: TGTGCCAGCAGCTTAAATCCCGACTCTGGGGCCAACGTCCTGACTTTC. Drawing the rest from reference TRBV7-3 and TRBJ2-6, the complete variable domain is GAGVSQTPSNKVTEKGKYVELRCDPISGHTALYWYRQSLGQGPEFLIYFQGTGAADDSGLPNDRFFAVRPEGSVSTLKIQRTERGDSAVYLCASSLNPDSGANVLTFGAGSRLTVL.

The chain is built from TRBV10-3 and TRBJ2-1, with D tentatively TRBD1 (6 bases). The CDR3 has 13 amino acids. Between the trimmed V and J ends, which lost 2 bases and 4 bases, there was a span of 6 bases. CDR1 ENHRY and CDR2 SYGVKD come from the germline V gene. The CDR3 loop reads CAISEQGYNEQFF. CDR3 nucleotides: TGTGCCATCAGTGAGCAGGGGTACAATGAGCAGTTCTTC.

The V and J genes are TRBV7-9 and TRBJ2-1; 11 nucleotides agree with TRBD2. J was trimmed by 4 bases and V by 1 base; bases with no gene match: 6. CDR1 is SEHNR and CDR2 is FQNEAQ in the germline V gene (reference sequence). The CDR3 totals 17 residues. The CDR3 sequence: CASSLVAGGLQYNEQFF. In DNA form, the CDR3 reads TGTGCCAGCAGCTTAGTAGCGGGGGGGCTTCAATACAATGAGCAGTTCTTC.

V and J are TRBV7-2 and TRBJ2-3; D is unresolved. The CDR3 is 15 amino acids. Germline CDR1 reads SGHTA; CDR2 reads FQGNSA. The V end lost 1 base, the J end lost 3 bases, and 11 bases lay between the germline ends. The CDR3, as DNA: TGTGCCAGCAGCTTAGGGCAGCCGGATACAGATACGCAGTATTTT. Amino acids: CASSLGQPDTDTQYF. Using reference TRBV7-2 and TRBJ2-3 for the parts outside the CDR3, the full variable domain is GAGVSQSPSNKVTEKGKDVELRCDPISGHTALYWYRQSLGQGLEFLIYFQGNSAPDKSGLPSDRFSAERTGGSVSTLTIQRTQQEDSAVYLCASSLGQPDTDTQYFGPGTRLTVL.

The chain combines TRBV7-2 with TRBJ2-7; 8 nucleotides align to TRBD2. Germline CDR1 SGHTA, CDR2 FQGNSA. CDR3 length: 15 amino acids. V lost 5 bases, J lost 3 bases, and 9 bases stayed unmatched. The CDR3 DNA sequence: TGTGCCAGCAGCCCCCAGCGGGGGACCCACTACGAGCAGTACTTC. It is translated as CASSPQRGTHYEQYF.

This clone was observed a single time. The gene calls are TRBV9 and TRBJ2-3, with TRBD2 matching 9 bases. The J segment lost 2 bases and the V segment lost 2 bases, leaving 3 bases of the junction unmatched. CDR1 and CDR2 (germline): SGDLS, YYNGEE. This CDR3 contains 15 residues. In DNA, the CDR3 is TGTGCCAGCAGCGTGAGCGGGGGGTACACAGATACGCAGTATTTT. Translating it yields CASSVSGGYTDTQYF. Looking up the rest from reference TRBV9 and TRBJ2-3 gives the full variable domain: DSGVTQTPKHLITATGQRVTLRCSPRSGDLSVYWYQQSLDQGLQFLIQYYNGEERAKGNILERFSAQQFPDLHSELNLSSLELGDSALYFCASSVSGGYTDTQYFGPGTRLTVL.

The rearrangement uses TRBV18 and TRBJ2-3; D unclear. This CDR3 is built from 14 residues. Germline V gene sequence: CDR1 KGHSH, CDR2 LQKENI. Trimming removed 0 bases at V and 4 bases at J, with 8 bases between. This CDR3 is CASSPPVAPDTQYF. The CDR3 DNA follows: TGTGCCAGCTCACCACCGGTGGCCCCAGATACGCAGTATTTT.

The chain links TRBV6-5 to TRBJ1-1, with D uncertain. The V gene's germline CDR1 is MNHEY and CDR2 SVGAGI. The CDR3 is 14 residues long. Trimming left V 2 bases short and J 10 bases short, with 17 bases between. In DNA form, the CDR3 reads TGTGCCAGCAGTTACATCGATAACCGGGCAGGAGCTTTCTTT. The encoded protein is CASSYIDNRAGAFF.

In its sample, this clone was seen once. This chain uses TRBV6-6 with TRBJ1-2; D unresolved. The germline gives CDR1 MNHNY, CDR2 SVGAGI (reference sequence). The V and J ends lost 4 bases and 0 bases respectively, with 12 bases between them. This CDR3 contains 15 residues. CDR3 sequence (DNA): TGTGCCAGCAGTTTCATGGATTCTACTAACTATGGCTACACCTTC. This sequence encodes CASSFMDSTNYGYTF.

V usage is TRBV5-8 and J usage is TRBJ2-3; D might be TRBD1 or TRBD2, each matching 5 bases. The V end lost 4 bases, the J end lost 1 base, and 10 bases lay between the germline ends. The CDR3 contains 14 residues. The germline V gene encodes CDR1 SGHTS and CDR2 YDEGEE. The CDR3 sequence: CASSPGRGTDTQYF. DNA of the CDR3: TGTGCCAGCAGCCCGGGACGGGGCACAGATACGCAGTATTTT. The full variable domain, in which reference TRBV5-8 and TRBJ2-3 provide the parts outside the CDR3, is EAGVTQSPTHLIKTRGQQATLRCSPISGHTSVYWYQQALGLGLQFLLWYDEGEERNRGNFPPRFSGRQFPNYSSELNVNALELEDSALYLCASSPGRGTDTQYFGPGTRLTVL.